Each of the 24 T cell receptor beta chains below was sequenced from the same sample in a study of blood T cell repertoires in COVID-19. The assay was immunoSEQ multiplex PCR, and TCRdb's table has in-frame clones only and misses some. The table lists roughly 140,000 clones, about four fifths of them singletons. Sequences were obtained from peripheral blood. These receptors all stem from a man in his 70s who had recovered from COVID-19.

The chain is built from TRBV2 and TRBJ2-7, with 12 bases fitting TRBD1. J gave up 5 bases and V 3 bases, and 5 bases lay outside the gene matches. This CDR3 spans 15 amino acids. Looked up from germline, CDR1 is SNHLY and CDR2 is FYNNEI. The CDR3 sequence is CASSEGQGAGNEQYF. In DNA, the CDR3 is TGTGCCAGCAGTGAGGGACAGGGGGCCGGGAACGAGCAGTACTTC.

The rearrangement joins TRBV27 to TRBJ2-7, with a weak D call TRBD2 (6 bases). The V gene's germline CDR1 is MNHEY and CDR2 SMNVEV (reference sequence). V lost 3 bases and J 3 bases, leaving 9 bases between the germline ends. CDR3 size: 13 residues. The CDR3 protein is CASSLGGGYEQYF. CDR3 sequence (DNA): TGTGCCAGCAGTTTGGGGGGTGGCTACGAGCAGTACTTC.

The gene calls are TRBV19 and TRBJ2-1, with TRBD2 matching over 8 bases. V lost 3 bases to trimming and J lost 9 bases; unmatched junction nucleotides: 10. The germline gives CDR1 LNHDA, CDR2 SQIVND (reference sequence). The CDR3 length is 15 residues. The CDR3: CASSIGGLAGSEQFF. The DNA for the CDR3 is TGTGCCAGTAGTATTGGAGGACTAGCCGGTTCTGAGCAGTTCTTC.

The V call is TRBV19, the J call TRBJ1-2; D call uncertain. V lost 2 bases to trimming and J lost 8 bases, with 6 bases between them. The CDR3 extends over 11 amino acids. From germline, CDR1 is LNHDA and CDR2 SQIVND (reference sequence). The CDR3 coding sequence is TGTGCCAGTAGTATAACTTACGGCTACACCTTC. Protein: CASSITYGYTF. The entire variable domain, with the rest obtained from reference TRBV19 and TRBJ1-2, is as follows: DGGITQSPKYLFRKEGQNVTLSCEQNLNHDAMYWYRQDPGQGLRLIYYSQIVNDFQKGDIAEGYSVSREKKESFPLTVTSAQKNPTAFYLCASSITYGYTFGSGTRLTVV.

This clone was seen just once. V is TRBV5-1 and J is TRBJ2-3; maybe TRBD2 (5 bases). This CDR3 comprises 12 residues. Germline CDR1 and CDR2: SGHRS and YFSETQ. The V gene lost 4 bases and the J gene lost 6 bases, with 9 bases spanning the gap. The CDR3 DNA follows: TGCGCCAGCAGCGTGACGGGGGATACGCAGTATTTT. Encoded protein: CASSVTGDTQYF.

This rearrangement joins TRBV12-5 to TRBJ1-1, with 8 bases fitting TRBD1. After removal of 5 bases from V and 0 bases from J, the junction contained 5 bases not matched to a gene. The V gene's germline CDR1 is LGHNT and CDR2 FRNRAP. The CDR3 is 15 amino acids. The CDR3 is CASGADRAMNTEAFF. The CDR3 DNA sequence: TGTGCTAGTGGTGCGGACAGGGCAATGAACACTGAAGCTTTCTTT.

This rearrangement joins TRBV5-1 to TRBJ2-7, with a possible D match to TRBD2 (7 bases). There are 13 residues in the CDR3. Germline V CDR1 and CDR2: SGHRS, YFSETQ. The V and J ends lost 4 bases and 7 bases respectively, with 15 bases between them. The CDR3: CASSAKGGGEQYF. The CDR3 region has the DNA TGCGCCAGCAGCGCGAAAGGGGGAGGGGAGCAGTACTTC.

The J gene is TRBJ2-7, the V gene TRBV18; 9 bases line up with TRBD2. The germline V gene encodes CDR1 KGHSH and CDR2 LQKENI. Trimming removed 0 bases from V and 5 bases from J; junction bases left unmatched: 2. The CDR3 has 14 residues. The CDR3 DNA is TGTGCCAGCTCACCACCGGGACTAGCCCACGAGCAGTACTTC. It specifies CASSPPGLAHEQYF.

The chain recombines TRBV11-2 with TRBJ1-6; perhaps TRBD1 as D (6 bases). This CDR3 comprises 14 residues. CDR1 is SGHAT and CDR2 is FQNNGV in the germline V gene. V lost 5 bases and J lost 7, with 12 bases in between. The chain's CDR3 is CASSEAGVNSPLHF. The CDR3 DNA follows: TGTGCCAGCAGCGAAGCAGGGGTCAATTCACCCCTCCACTTT.

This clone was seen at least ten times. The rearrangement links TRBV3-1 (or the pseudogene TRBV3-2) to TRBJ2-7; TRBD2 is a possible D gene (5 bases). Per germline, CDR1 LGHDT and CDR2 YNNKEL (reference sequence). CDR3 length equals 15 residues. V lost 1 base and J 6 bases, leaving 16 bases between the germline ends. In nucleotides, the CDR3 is TGTGCCAGCAGCCAAGGTCTACTAGTAACGAGCGAGCAGTACTTC. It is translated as CASSQGLLVTSEQYF.

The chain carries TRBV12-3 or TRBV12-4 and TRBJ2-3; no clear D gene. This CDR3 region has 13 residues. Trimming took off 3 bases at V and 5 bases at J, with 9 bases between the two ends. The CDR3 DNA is TGTGCCAGCAGTTTCTCTGGAGTAGATACGCAGTATTTT. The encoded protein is CASSFSGVDTQYF.

CDR3 coding DNA: TGTGCCACCCGGGACAAACAAGAGACCCAGTACTTC. The encoded protein is CATRDKQETQYF. The chain joins TRBV27 to TRBJ2-5; tentative D call: TRBD1 (6 bases). CDR3 length: 12 amino acids. The germline V gene encodes CDR1 MNHEY and CDR2 SMNVEV (reference sequence). Between the trimmed V and J ends, which lost 10 bases and 2 bases, there was a span of 11 bases.

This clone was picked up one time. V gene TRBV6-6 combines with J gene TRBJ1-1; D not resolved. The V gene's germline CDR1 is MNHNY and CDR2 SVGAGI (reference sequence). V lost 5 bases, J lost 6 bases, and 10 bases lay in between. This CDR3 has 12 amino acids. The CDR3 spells CASSTQRPEAFF. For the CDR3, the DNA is TGTGCCAGCAGTACACAGAGACCTGAAGCTTTCTTT.

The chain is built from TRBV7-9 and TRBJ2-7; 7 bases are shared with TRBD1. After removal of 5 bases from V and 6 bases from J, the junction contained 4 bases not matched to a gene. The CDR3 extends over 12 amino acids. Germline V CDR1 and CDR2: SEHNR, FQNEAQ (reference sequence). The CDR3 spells CASSTDRVEQYF. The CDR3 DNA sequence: TGTGCCAGCAGCACTGACAGGGTCGAGCAGTACTTC.

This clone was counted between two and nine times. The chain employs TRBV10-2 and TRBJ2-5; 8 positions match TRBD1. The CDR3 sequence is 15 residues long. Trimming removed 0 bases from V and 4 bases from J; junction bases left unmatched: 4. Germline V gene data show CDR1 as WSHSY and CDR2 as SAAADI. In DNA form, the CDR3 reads TGCGCCAGCAGTGAGTCGGAACAGGGGGGAGAGACCCAGTACTTC. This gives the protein CASSESEQGGETQYF.

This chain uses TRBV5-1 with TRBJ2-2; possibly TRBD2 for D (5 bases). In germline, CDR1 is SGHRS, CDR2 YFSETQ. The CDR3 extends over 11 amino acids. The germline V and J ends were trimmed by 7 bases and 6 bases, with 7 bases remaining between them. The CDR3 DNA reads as TGCGCCAGCTGGAGGTCCGGGGAGCTGTTTTTT. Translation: CASWRSGELFF.

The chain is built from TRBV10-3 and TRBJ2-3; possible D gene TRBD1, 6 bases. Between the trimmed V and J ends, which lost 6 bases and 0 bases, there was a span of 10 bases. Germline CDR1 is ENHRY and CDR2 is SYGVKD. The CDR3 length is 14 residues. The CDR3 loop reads CAISPTGSTDTQYF. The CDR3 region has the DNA TGTGCCATCAGCCCGACAGGTAGCACAGATACGCAGTATTTT.

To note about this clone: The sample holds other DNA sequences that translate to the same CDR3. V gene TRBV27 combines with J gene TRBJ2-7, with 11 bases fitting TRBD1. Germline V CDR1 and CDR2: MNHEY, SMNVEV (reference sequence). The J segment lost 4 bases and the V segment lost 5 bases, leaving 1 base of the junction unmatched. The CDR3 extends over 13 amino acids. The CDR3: CASSGQGAYEQYF. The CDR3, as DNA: TGTGCCAGCAGTGGACAGGGGGCTTACGAGCAGTACTTC.

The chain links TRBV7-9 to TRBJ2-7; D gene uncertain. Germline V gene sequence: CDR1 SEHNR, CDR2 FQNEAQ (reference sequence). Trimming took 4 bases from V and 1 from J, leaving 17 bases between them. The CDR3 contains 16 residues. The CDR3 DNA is TGTGCCAGCAGCTCCACCTCCGGCGGTGGGTCCTACGAGCAGTACTTC. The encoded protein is CASSSTSGGGSYEQYF.

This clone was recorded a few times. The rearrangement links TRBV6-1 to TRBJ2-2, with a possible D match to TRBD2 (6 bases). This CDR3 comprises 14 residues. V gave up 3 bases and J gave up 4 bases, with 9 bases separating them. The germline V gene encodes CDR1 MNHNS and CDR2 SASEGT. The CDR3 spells CASSERDPTGELFF. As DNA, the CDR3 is TGTGCCAGCAGTGAGCGGGACCCCACCGGGGAGCTGTTTTTT.

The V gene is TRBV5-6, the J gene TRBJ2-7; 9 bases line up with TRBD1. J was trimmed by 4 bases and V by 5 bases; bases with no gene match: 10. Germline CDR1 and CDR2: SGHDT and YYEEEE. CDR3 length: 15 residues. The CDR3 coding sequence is TGTGCCAGCAGGATCCGGGACAGGGAATTTTACGAGCAGTACTTC. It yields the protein CASRIRDREFYEQYF.

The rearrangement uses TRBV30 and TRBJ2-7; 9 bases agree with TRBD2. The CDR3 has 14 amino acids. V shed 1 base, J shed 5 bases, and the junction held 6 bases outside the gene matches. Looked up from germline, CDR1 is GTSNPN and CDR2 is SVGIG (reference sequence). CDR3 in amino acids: CAWSAGAGGDEQYF. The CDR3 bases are TGTGCCTGGAGTGCGGGAGCGGGAGGTGACGAGCAGTACTTC.

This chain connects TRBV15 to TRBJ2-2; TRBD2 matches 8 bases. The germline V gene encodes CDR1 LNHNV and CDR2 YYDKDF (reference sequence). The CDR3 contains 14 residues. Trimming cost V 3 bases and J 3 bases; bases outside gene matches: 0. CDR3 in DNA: TGTGCCACCAGCAGGACTAGCGACACCGGGGAGCTGTTTTTT. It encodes CATSRTSDTGELFF.

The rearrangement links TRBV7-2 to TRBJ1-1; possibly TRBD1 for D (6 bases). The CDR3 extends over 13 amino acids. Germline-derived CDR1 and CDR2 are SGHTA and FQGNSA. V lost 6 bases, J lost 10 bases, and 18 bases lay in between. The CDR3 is CASSRNRVELAFF. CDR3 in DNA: TGTGCCAGCAGTAGAAACAGGGTGGAGTTAGCTTTCTTT.